This T cell receptor beta chain comes out of a study of blood T cell repertoires in COVID-19. As for the study in general: Acute and convalescent COVID-19 specimens originated in the United States, Italy and Spain. The cDNA or gDNA used as material had been derived from T cells, B-cell-depleted T cells, or PBMCs.

Donors were grouped by their self-reported clinical history. Sequencing was performed with immunoSEQ multiplex PCR; in TCRdb, only in-frame clones are kept and a portion is missing. The sample shows about 160,000 clones, roughly 80% of them seen only once. Looked up from germline, CDR1 is SGHNT and CDR2 is YYREEE (reference sequence). The CDR3 totals 15 residues. Trimming stripped 0 bases from V and 5 bases from J, with 9 bases between. Sequenced material: PBMCs or T cells enriched from blood (not recorded which). The source of this sequence is a woman aged 40 to 50 with acute COVID-19. The V call is TRBV5-4, the J call TRBJ1-6; D may be TRBD1 (5 bases). The CDR3 nucleotides are TGTGCCAGCAGCTTGGGGGGCCATAATAATTCACCCCTCCACTTT. Translated: CASSLGGHNNSPLHF.